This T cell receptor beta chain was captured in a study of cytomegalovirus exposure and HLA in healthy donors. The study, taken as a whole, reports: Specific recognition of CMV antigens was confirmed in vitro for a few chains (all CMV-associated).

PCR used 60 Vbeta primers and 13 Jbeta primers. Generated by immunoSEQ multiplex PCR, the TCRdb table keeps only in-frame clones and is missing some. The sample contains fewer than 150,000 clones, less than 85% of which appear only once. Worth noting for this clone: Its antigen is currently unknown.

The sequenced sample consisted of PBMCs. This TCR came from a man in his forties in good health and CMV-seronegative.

CDR3 DNA: TGTGCCAGCAGCCCAGACGGGGAGAGAGAGACCCAGTACTTC. It translates to CASSPDGERETQYF. The chain links TRBV7-2 to TRBJ2-5; possible D gene TRBD2, 5 bases. Germline V gives CDR1 SGHTA, CDR2 FQGNSA. V lost 5 bases to trimming and J lost 4 bases, with 14 bases between them. The CDR3 runs 14 residues.